These T cell receptor beta chains were read from a single sample in a study of blood T cell repertoires in COVID-19. Data came from immunoSEQ multiplex PCR; TCRdb stores just in-frame clones and leaves some out. The top ten hold roughly 1.9% of the sample, which has about 240,000 clones, around 81% seen once. Sample: peripheral blood. All receptors derive from a man aged 30 to 45 who had recovered from COVID-19. Each CDR3 is given with its conserved first and last residue. Fields, in order: V gene, J gene, CDR3 length, CDR3 protein.

V: TRBV12-5; J: TRBJ2-7; length: 14; CDR3: CASGRTGAKDEQYF
V: TRBV7-9; J: TRBJ2-6; length: 18; CDR3: CASGDRTGGTTGANVLTF
V: TRBV28; J: TRBJ1-5; length: 16; CDR3: CASSAQERGSNQPQHF
V: TRBV19; J: TRBJ1-2; length: 16; CDR3: CASLPRRQGGSYGYTF
V: TRBV6-4; J: TRBJ1-5; length: 15; CDR3: CASSDVTTGERPQHF
V: TRBV7-2; J: TRBJ1-3; length: 15; CDR3: CASSLTQGPGNTIYF
V: TRBV5-5; J: TRBJ1-2; length: 13; CDR3: CASSLWQGGGYTF
V: TRBV2; J: TRBJ1-1; length: 14; CDR3: CASSRDRERTEAFF
V: TRBV5-6; J: TRBJ1-6; length: 15; CDR3: CASSGSDRGNSPLHF
V: TRBV9; J: TRBJ2-1; length: 13; CDR3: CASSVETGYEQFF
V: TRBV6-4; J: TRBJ2-1; length: 16; CDR3: CASSPFRTGEYNEQFF
V: TRBV12-3/TRBV12-4; J: TRBJ1-2; length: 13; CDR3: CASSVDPGGGYTF
V: TRBV11-2; J: TRBJ2-1; length: 15; CDR3: CASNPRGGPYNEQFF
V: TRBV11-2; J: TRBJ2-7; length: 15; CDR3: CASSVTRGVFAEQYF
V: TRBV5-5; J: TRBJ1-1; length: 12; CDR3: CASSLGQGEAFF
V: TRBV24-1; J: TRBJ1-2; length: 14; CDR3: CATSDGTRGGGYTF
V: TRBV11-1; J: TRBJ2-2; length: 14; CDR3: CASSPTPLTGELFF
V: TRBV19; J: TRBJ2-7; length: 14; CDR3: CASSIGDRGYEQYF
V: TRBV6-2/TRBV6-3; J: TRBJ1-1; length: 13; CDR3: CASSYVGGTEAFF
V: TRBV19; J: TRBJ1-5; length: 14; CDR3: CASSSGQGVQPQHF
V: TRBV3-1/TRBV3-2; J: TRBJ1-5; length: 14; CDR3: CASSETGSNQPQHF
V: TRBV10-3; J: TRBJ2-5; length: 12; CDR3: CAAKVLWETQYF
V: TRBV19; J: TRBJ2-1; length: 13; CDR3: CASIARAANEQFF
V: TRBV28; J: TRBJ1-1; length: 13; CDR3: CASNLPGEGTAFF
V: TRBV9; J: TRBJ2-3; length: 17; CDR3: CASSVVGSGGAYDTQYF
V: TRBV15; J: TRBJ2-3; length: 17; CDR3: CATSRGRMGGGTDTQYF
V: TRBV27; J: TRBJ1-1; length: 14; CDR3: CASHRTGADTEAFF
V: TRBV5-4; J: TRBJ1-6; length: 16; CDR3: CASSDDFGTGDSPLHF
V: TRBV2; J: TRBJ1-2; length: 13; CDR3: CASRDRLNYGYTF
V: TRBV10-2; J: TRBJ2-5; length: 17; CDR3: CASSESFTIDSKETQYF
V: TRBV29-1; J: TRBJ1-2; length: 13; CDR3: CSARDTTNYGYTF
V: TRBV9; J: TRBJ2-1; length: 17; CDR3: CASSVMLASGSYNEQFF
V: TRBV25-1; J: TRBJ1-1; length: 16; CDR3: CASSEYGQGANTEAFF
V: TRBV5-6; J: TRBJ2-2; length: 16; CDR3: CASSYLAGGPGGELFF
V: TRBV6-2/TRBV6-3; J: TRBJ1-1; length: 16; CDR3: CASSYRLGRADTEAFF
V: TRBV3-1/TRBV3-2; J: TRBJ1-1; length: 17; CDR3: CASSQQTTGPRNTEAFF
V: TRBV5-5; J: TRBJ2-6; length: 14; CDR3: CASSSSSGANVLTF
V: TRBV6-5; J: TRBJ1-6; length: 15; CDR3: CASRAPGQGYSPLHF
V: TRBV4-1; J: TRBJ2-1; length: 18; CDR3: CASSQTHTLGLLYNEQFF
V: TRBV11-3; J: TRBJ1-6; length: 18; CDR3: CASSLARDRGSGNSPLHF
V: TRBV12-3/TRBV12-4; J: TRBJ1-1; length: 12; CDR3: CASSLEGTEAFF
V: TRBV4-2; J: TRBJ2-3; length: 19; CDR3: CASSQDPPPSGGTTDTQYF
V: TRBV6-5; J: TRBJ2-7; length: 14; CDR3: CASSYGTGGREQYF
V: TRBV5-1; J: TRBJ1-1; length: 13; CDR3: CASSSGGLTEAFF
V: TRBV11-3; J: TRBJ2-2; length: 15; CDR3: CASSSREGGTGELFF
V: TRBV3-1/TRBV3-2; J: TRBJ2-2; length: 16; CDR3: CASSQDPGGYTGELFF